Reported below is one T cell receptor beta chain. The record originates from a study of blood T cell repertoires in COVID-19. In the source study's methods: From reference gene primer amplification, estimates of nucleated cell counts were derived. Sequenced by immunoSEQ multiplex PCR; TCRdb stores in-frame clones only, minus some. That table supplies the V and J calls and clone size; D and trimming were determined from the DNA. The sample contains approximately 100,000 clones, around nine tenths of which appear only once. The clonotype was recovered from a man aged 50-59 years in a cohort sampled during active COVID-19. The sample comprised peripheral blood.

Here the CDR3 reads CASSRSGEANYGYTF. CDR3 nucleotide sequence: TGTGCCAGCAGTCGTTCAGGCGAAGCTAACTATGGCTACACCTTC. J is TRBJ1-2 and V is TRBV6-4; D not resolved. V lost 5 bases, J lost 0 bases, and 13 bases lay in between. The CDR3 has 15 residues. Germline loops: CDR1 MRHNA, CDR2 SNTAGT.